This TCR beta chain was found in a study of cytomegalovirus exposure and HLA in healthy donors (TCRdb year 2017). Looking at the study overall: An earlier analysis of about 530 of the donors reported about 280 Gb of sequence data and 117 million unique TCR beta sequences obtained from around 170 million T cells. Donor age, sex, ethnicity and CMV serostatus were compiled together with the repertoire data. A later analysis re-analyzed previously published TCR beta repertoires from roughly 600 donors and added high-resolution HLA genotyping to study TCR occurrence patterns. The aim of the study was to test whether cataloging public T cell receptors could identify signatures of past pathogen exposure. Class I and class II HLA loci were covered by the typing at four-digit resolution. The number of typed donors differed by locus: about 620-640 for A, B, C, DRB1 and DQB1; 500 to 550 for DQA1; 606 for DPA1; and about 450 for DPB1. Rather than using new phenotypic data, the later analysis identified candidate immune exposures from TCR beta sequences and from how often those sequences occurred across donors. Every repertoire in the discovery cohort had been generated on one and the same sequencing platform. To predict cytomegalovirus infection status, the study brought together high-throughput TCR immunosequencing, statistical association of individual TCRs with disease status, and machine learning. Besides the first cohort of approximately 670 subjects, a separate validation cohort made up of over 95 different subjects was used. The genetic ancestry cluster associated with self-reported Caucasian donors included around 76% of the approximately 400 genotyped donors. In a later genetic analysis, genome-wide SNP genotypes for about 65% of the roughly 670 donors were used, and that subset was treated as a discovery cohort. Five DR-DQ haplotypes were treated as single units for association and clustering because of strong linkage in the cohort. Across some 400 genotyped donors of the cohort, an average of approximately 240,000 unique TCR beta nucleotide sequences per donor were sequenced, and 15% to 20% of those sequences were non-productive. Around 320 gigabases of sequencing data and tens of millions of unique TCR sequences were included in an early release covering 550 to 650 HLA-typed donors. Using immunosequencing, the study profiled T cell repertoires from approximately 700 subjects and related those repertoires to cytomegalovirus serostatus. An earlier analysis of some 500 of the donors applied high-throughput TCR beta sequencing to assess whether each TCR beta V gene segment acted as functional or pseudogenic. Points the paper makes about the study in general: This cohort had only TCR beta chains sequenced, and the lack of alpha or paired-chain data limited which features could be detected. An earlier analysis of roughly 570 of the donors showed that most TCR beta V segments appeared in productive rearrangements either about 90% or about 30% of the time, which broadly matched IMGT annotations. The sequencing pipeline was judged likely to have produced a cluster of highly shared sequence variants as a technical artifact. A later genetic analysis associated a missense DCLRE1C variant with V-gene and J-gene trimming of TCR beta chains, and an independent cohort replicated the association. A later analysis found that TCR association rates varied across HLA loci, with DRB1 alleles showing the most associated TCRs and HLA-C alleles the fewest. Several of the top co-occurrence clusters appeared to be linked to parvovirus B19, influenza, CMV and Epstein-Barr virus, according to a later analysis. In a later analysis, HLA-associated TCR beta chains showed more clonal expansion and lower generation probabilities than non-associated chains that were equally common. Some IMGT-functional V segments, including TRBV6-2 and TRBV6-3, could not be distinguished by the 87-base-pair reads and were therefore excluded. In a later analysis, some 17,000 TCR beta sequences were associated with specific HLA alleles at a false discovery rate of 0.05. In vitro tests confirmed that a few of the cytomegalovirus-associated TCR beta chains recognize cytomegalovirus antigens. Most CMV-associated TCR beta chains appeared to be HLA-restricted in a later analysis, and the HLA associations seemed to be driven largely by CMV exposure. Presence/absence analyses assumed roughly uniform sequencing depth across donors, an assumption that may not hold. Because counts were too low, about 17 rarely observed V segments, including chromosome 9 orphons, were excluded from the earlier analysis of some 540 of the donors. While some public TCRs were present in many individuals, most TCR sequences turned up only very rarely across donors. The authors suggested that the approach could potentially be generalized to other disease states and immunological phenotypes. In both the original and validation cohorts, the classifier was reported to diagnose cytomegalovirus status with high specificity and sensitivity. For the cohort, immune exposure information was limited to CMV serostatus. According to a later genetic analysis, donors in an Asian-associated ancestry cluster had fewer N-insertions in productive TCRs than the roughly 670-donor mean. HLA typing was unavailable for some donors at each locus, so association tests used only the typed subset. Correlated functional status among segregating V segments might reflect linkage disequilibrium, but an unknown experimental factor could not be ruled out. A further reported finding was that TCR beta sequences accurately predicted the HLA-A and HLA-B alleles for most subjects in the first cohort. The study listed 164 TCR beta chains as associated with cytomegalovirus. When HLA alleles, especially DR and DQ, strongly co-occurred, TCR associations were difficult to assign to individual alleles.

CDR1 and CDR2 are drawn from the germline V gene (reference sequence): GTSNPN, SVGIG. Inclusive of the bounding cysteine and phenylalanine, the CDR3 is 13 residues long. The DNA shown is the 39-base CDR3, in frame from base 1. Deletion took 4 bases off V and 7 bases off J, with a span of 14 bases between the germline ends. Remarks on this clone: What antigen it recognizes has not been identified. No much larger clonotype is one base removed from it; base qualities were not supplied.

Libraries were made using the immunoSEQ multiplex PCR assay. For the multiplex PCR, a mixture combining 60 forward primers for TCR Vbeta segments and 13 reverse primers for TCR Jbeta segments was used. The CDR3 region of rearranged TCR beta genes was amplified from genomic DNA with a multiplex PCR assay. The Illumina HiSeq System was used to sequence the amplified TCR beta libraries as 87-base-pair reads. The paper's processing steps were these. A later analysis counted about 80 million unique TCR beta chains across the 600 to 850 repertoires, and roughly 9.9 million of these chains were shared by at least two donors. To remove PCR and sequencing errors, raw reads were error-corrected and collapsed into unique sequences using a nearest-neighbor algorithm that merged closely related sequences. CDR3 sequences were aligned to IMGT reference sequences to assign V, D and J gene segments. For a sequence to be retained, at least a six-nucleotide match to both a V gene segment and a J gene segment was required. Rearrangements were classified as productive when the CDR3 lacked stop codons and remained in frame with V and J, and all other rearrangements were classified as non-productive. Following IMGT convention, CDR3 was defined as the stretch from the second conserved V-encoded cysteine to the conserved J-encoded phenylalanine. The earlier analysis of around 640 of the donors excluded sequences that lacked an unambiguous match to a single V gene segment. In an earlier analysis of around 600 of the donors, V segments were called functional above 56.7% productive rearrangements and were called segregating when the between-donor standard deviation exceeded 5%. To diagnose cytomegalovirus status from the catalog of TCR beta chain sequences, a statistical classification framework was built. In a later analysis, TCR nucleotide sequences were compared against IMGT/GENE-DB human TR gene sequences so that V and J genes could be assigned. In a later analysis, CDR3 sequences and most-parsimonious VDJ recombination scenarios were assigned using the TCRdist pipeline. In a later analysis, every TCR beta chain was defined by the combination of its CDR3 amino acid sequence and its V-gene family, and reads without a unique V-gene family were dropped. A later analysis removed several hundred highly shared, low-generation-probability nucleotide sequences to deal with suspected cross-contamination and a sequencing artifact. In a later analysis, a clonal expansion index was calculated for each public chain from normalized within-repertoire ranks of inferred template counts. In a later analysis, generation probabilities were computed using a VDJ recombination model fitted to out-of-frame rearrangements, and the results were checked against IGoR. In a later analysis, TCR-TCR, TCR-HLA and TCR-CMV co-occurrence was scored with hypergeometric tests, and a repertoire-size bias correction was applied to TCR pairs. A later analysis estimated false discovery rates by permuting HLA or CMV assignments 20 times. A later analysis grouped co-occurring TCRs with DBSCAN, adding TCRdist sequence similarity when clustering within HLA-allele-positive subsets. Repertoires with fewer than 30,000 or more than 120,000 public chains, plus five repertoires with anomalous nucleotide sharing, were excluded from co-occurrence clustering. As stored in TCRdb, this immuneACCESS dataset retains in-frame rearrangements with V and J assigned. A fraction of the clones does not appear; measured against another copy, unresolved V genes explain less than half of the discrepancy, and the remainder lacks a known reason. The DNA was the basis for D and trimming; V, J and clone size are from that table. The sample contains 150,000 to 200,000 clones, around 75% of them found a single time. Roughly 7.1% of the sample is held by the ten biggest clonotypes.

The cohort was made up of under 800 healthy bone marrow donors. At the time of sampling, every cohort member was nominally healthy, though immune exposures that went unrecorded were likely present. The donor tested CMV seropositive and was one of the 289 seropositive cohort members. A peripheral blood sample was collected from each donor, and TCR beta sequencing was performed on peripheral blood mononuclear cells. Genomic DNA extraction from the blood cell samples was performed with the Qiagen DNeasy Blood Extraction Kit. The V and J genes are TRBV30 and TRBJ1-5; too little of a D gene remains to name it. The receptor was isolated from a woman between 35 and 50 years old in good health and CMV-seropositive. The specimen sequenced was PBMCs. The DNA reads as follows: TGTGCCTGGACCAGCGGCTCGGAGCAGCCCCAGCATTTT. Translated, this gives CAWTSGSEQPQHF.